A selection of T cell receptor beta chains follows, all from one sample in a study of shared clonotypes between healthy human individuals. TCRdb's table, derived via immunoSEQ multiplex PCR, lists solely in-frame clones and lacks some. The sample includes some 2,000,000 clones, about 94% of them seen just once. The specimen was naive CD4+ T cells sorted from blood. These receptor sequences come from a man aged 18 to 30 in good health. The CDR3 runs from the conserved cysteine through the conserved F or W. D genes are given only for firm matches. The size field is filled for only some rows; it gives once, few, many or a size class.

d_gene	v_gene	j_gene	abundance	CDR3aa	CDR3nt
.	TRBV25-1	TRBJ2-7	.	CASSETGLTIREQYF	TGTGCCAGCAGTGAGACGGGACTCACAATCCGCGAGCAGTACTTC
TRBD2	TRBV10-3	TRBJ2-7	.	CAISEKAFGAGPYEQYF	TGTGCCATCAGTGAGAAGGCTTTCGGAGCGGGGCCCTACGAGCAGTACTTC
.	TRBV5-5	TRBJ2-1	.	CASSRQNEQFF	TGTGCCAGCAGCCGACAGAATGAGCAGTTCTTC
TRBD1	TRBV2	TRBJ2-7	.	CASTPGQGYEQYF	TGTGCCAGCACCCCGGGACAGGGCTACGAGCAGTACTTC
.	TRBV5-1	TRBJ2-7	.	CASSLAGEYYEQYF	TGCGCCAGCAGCTTGGCCGGGGAGTACTACGAGCAGTACTTC
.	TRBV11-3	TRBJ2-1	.	CASSRDRNNEQFF	TGTGCCAGCAGTCGAGACAGAAACAATGAGCAGTTCTTC
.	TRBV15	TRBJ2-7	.	CATSRGGDAYEQYF	TGTGCCACCAGCAGAGGCGGGGACGCCTACGAGCAGTACTTC
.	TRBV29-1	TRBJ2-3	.	CSVARDRTDTQYF	TGCAGCGTCGCTAGGGACCGCACAGATACGCAGTATTTT
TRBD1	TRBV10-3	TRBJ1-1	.	CAIGPGGAGAFF	TGTGCCATCGGTCCAGGGGGCGCGGGAGCTTTCTTT
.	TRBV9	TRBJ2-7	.	CASSPSTAHGSYEQYF	TGTGCCAGCAGCCCTTCGACAGCCCACGGCTCCTACGAGCAGTACTTC
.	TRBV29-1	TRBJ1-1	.	CSARPGGTEAFF	TGCAGCGCCCGGCCGGGGGGCACTGAAGCTTTCTTT
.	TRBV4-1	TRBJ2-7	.	CASSQLDGRPYEQYF	TGCGCCAGCAGCCAACTCGACGGAAGACCCTACGAGCAGTACTTC
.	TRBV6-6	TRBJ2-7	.	CASSYTTGPYEQYF	TGTGCCAGCAGTTACACGACAGGACCCTACGAGCAGTACTTC
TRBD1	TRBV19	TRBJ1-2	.	CASTYKPGQPYYGYTF	TGTGCCAGTACTTACAAACCGGGACAGCCTTACTATGGCTACACCTTC
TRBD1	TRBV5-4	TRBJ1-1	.	CASSGGRGQLMATEAFF	TGTGCCAGCAGCGGGGGTCGGGGACAGCTAATGGCCACTGAAGCTTTCTTT
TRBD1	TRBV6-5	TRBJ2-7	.	CASSFTLDRVNEQYF	TGTGCCAGCAGTTTCACCCTAGACAGGGTCAACGAGCAGTACTTC
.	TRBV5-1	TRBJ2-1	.	CASSMAGWDEQFF	TGCGCCAGCAGCATGGCAGGTTGGGATGAGCAGTTCTTC
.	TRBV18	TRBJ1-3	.	CASSFGEGSGNTIYF	TGTGCCAGCTCCTTCGGAGAGGGCTCTGGAAACACCATATATTTT
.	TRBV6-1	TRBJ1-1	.	CASSESWSRNTEAFF	TGTGCCAGCAGTGAGAGTTGGTCCCGGAACACTGAAGCTTTCTTT
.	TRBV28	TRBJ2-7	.	CASTSVGLGSYEQYF	TGTGCCAGCACCTCAGTGGGACTCGGCTCCTACGAGCAGTACTTC
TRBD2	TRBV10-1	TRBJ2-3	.	CASSESRAGGTDTQYF	TGCGCCAGCAGTGAGTCCCGGGCGGGAGGTACAGATACGCAGTATTTT
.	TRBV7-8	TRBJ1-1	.	CASSLGQLNTEAFF	TGTGCCAGCAGCTTGGGTCAGTTGAACACTGAAGCTTTCTTT
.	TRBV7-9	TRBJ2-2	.	CASSAVADTGELFF	TGTGCCAGCAGCGCAGTGGCCGACACCGGGGAGCTGTTTTTT
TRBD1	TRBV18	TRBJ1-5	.	CASSPDRAWNQPQHF	TGTGCCAGCTCACCCGACAGGGCCTGGAATCAGCCCCAGCATTTT
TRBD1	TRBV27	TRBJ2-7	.	CASSSTGPNEQYF	TGTGCCAGCAGCTCGACAGGGCCCAACGAGCAGTACTTC
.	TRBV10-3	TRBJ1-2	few	CAITFGQGHGYTF	TGTGCCATCACATTTGGGCAGGGGCATGGCTACACCTTC
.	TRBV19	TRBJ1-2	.	CASSTGGYGYTF	TGTGCCAGTAGTACCGGTGGTTATGGCTACACCTTC
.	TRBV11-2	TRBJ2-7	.	CASSQTYPGSYEQYF	TGTGCCAGCAGCCAGACCTACCCCGGGTCCTACGAGCAGTACTTC
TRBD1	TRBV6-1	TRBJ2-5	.	CASRATGGEWETQYF	TGTGCCAGCAGGGCGACAGGGGGCGAATGGGAGACCCAGTACTTC
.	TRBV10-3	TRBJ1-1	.	CAISREDTEAFF	TGTGCCATCAGCCGCGAGGACACTGAAGCTTTCTTT
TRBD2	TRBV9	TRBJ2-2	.	CASSVHSGGNTGELFF	TGTGCCAGCAGCGTGCACAGCGGGGGGAACACCGGGGAGCTGTTTTTT
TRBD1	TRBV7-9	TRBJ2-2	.	CASSATGQMNTGELFF	TGTGCCAGCAGCGCCACGGGACAGATGAACACCGGGGAGCTGTTTTTT
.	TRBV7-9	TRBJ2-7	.	CASSLAPEGRDEQYF	TGTGCCAGCAGCTTAGCGCCGGAGGGGCGGGACGAGCAGTACTTC
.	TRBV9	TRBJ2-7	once	CASSVGIGERVIYEQYF	TGTGCCAGCAGCGTAGGAATTGGGGAGAGGGTTATCTACGAGCAGTACTTC
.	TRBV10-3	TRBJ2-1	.	CAISESAGAPGQFF	TGTGCCATCAGTGAGTCGGCGGGGGCCCCTGGCCAGTTCTTC